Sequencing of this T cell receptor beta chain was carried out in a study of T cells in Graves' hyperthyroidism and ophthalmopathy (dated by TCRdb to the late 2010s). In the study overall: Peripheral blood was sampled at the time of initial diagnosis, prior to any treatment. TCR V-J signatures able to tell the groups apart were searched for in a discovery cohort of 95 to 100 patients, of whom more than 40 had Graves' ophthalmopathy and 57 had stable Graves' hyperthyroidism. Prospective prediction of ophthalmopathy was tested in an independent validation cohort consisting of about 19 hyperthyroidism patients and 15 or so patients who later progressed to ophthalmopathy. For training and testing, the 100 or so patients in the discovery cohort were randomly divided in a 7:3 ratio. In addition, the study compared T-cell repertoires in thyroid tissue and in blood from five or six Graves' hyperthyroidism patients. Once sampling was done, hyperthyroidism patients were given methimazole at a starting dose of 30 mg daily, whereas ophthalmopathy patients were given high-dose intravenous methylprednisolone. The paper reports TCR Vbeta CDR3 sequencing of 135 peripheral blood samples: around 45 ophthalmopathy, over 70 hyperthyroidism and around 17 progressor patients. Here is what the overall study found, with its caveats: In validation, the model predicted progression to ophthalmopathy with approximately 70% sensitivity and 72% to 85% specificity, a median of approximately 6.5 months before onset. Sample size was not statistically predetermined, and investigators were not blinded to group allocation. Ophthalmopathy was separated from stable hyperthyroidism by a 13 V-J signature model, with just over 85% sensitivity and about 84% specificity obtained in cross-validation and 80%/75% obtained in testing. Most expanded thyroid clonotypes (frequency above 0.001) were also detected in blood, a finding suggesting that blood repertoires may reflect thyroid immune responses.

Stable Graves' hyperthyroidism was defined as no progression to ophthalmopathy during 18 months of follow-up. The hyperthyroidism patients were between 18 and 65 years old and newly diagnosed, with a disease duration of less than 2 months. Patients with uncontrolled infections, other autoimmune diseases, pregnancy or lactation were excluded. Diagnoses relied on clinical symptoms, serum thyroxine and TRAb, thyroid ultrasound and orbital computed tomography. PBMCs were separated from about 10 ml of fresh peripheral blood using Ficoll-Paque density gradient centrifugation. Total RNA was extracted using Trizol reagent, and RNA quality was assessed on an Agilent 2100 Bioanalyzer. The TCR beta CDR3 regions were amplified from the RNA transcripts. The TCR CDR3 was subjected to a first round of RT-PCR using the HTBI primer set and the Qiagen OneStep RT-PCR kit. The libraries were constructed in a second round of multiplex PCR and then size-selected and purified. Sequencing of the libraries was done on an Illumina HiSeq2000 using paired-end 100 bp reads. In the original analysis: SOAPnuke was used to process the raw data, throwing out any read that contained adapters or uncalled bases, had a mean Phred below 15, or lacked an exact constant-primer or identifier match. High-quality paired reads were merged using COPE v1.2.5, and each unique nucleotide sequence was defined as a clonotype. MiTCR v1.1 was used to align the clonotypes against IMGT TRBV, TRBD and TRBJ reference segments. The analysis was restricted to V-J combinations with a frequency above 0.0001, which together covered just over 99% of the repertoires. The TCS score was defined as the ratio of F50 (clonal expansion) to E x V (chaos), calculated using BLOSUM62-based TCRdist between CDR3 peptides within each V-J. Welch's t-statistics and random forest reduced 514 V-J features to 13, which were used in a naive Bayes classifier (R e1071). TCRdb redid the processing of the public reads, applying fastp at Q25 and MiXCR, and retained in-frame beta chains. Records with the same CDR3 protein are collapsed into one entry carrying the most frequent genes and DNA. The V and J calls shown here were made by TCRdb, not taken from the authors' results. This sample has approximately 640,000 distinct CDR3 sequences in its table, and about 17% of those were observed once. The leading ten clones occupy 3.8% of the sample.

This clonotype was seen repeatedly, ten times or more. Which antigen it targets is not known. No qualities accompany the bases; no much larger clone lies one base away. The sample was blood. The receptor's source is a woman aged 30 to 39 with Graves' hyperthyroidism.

The nucleotides read TGTGCCAGCAGCCCCGGACAGGCCCCCTTTGCAGATACGCAGTATTTT. It translates as CASSPGQAPFADTQYF. The chain is made from TRBV11-2 and TRBJ2-3, with 7 middle bases fitting TRBD1. Including the terminal cysteine and phenylalanine, the CDR3 comprises 16 residues. The CDR3 DNA has 48 bases and is translated from base 1. V loses 5 bases at its end and J loses 4 bases; junction bases beyond the gene matches: 12. The germline V gene encodes CDR1 SGHAT and CDR2 FQNNGV.